This T cell receptor beta chain was sequenced for a study of cytomegalovirus exposure and HLA in healthy donors. Study summary: A subsequent analysis stated that the 110 or so validation repertoires were run on the same platform as the roughly 620 first-cohort repertoires.

In the case of this clone: Its antigen is not known.

Trimming left V 0 bases short and J 4 bases short, with 10 bases between. The CDR3 consists of 14 residues. CDR1 and CDR2 from the germline V gene are SGDLS and YYNGEE. The donors formed part of the approximately 120-subject validation cohort, distinct from the roughly 660-subject first cohort. Generated by immunoSEQ multiplex PCR, the TCRdb table keeps only in-frame clones and is missing some. The sample has 80,000 to 100,000 clones, roughly 87% seen once. Study-wide results and limits: It was 160 or so TCR beta chains that were listed as cytomegalovirus-associated.

The specimen sequenced was PBMCs. The receptor comes from a young man in good health and CMV-seropositive. The chain links TRBV9 to TRBJ2-5; D is ambiguous. In DNA form, the CDR3 reads TGTGCCAGCAGCGTAGTCGGGTTTGGAGAGACCCAGTACTTC. Translating it yields CASSVVGFGETQYF.